This T cell receptor (beta chain) was identified during a study of blood T cell repertoires in COVID-19. The overall study: The United States, Italy and Spain were the sources of the acute and convalescent COVID-19 samples. Nucleic acid was either cDNA or gDNA, and it came from T cells, B-cell-depleted T cells, or PBMCs.

As processed by the authors: Nucleated cell number was recorded as an estimate derived from reference gene primer amplification. Sequencing used immunoSEQ multiplex PCR; TCRdb keeps in-frame clones, though not all of them. The V and J calls and clone size come from that table; D and trimming were worked out from the DNA. The sample consists of 110,000 or so clones, over 75% of them appearing once. This clone has just one count. Material for sequencing was peripheral blood. This receptor was identified in a woman aged 70-85 years with acute or convalescent COVID-19.

CDR3 sequence: CASSLDIAGTVVFYEQYV. CDR3 in DNA: TGTGCCAGCAGCTTAGATATTGCAGGGACAGTTGTGTTCTACGAGCAGTACGTC. The chain recombines TRBV11-3 with TRBJ2-7, with 7 bases matching TRBD1. V lost 0 bases to trimming and J lost 3 bases; unmatched junction nucleotides: 14. This CDR3 spans 18 amino acids. CDR1 is SGHNT, CDR2 YENEEA, per germline.